This T cell receptor beta chain originates from a study of metastatic and nonmetastatic thyroid tumors (TCRdb year 2020). A note on the overall study: The researchers compared repertoires between peripheral blood samples and tumor or nodule tissue samples from patients with malignant or benign thyroid disease. What the research found in general, with its limitations: TCR beta diversity was reported as significantly higher in malignant tumors than in benign nodules, in both blood and tumor samples.

No patient had received any treatment before thyroid surgery. Patient clinical samples collected from about 2011 to 2018 were retrospectively analysed using T-cell receptor beta sequencing. Of note for this clone: Its antigen remains undetermined. There are no base qualities to consult, and no much larger clone falls within one base.

V loses 7 bases of germline sequence and J loses 6 bases, and the interval between the two ends is 10 bases. Measured from the cysteine to the phenylalanine, the CDR3 is 13 residues long. CDR3 DNA only is kept here, 39 bases in frame from base 1. The germline V gene (reference sequence) yields LNHDA for CDR1 and SQIVND for CDR2. The library came from PCR. Sequenced on an Illumina HiSeq 4000. High-throughput sequencing was used to profile the TCR beta-chain CDR3 region of each patient. Per the authors' processing: The researchers built a classifier to tell apart papillary thyroid cancer patients with distant metastasis, based on CDR3 differences among clinicopathological groups. Repertoire diversity was assessed with the Shannon index, and tumor-blood repertoire similarity with the Morisita-Horn index. TCRdb's own reprocessing of the public reads used fastp at Q25 and MiXCR and kept productive beta chains. These V and J calls are TCRdb output, not the study's own analysis. The sample table holds just over 20,000 clones, of which 10% to 15% were seen once. Jointly, the top ten make up roughly 6.4% of the sample.

The rearrangement joined TRBV19 to TRBJ1-6; perhaps TRBD1 is the D gene, with 6 bases matching. The receptor was derived from a male donor with papillary thyroid cancer or a benign thyroid nodule (not recorded which). Some clones in this sample may be carry-over from other donors' samples. Sample: blood. DNA sequence: TGTGCCAGTAACTACAGGGTTAATTCACCCCTCCACTTT. This translates into CASNYRVNSPLHF.